Below, 12 T cell receptor beta chains from the same sample are listed, as sequenced in a study of cytomegalovirus exposure and HLA in healthy donors. PCR amplification relied on 60 Vbeta primers (plus 13 Jbeta primers). TCRdb's table, derived via immunoSEQ multiplex PCR, lists solely in-frame clones and lacks some. The sample lists roughly 120,000 clones, roughly 70% occurring once. The specimen sequenced was PBMCs. Source of these receptors: a woman aged 30 to 39 in good health and CMV-seronegative.

The rearrangement links TRBV7-2 to TRBJ1-1; the D is unclear. This CDR3 has 15 residues. V was clipped by 3 bases and J by 4 bases, with 15 bases between them. Germline V gene data show CDR1 as SGHTA and CDR2 as FQGNSA. In DNA form, the CDR3 reads TGTGCCAGCAGCTTCTCATCTGTGGTGAGCACTGAAGCTTTCTTT. As protein: CASSFSSVVSTEAFF.

The chain recombines TRBV6-1 with TRBJ1-2; D unresolved. Germline V CDR1 and CDR2: MNHNS, SASEGT. The CDR3 contains 13 residues. Trimming removed 0 bases from V and 8 bases from J, with 10 bases in between. CDR3: CASSEAGVVGYTF. CDR3 DNA sequence: TGTGCCAGCAGTGAAGCAGGAGTGGTGGGCTACACCTTC.

This clone was picked up one time. This sequence joins TRBV6-1 and TRBJ1-2; the match to TRBD1 covers 7 bases. J was trimmed by 8 bases and V by 5 bases; bases with no gene match: 5. CDR1 is MNHNS and CDR2 is SASEGT in the germline V gene. This CDR3 spans 12 amino acids. CDR3 protein: CASSQQGFGYTF. The CDR3 DNA follows: TGTGCCAGCAGTCAACAGGGGTTCGGCTACACCTTC.

The chain recombines TRBV5-1 with TRBJ2-1, with D perhaps matching TRBD2 (5 bases). The germline gives CDR1 SGHRS, CDR2 YFSETQ. This CDR3 region has 14 residues. Trimming pared 0 bases from V and 6 bases from J, leaving 10 bases between. DNA of the CDR3: TGCGCCAGCAGCTTGGTGGAGCGGCGCAATGAGCAGTTCTTC. It specifies CASSLVERRNEQFF.

This chain joins TRBV5-1 and TRBJ2-7; D is ambiguous. V lost 4 bases, J lost 4 bases, and 12 bases lay in between. The CDR3 runs to 13 residues. The germline CDR1 and CDR2 sequences are SGHRS and YFSETQ. The CDR3 bases are TGCGCCAGCAGCCGGCCAGACATTTACGAGCAGTACTTC. It is translated as CASSRPDIYEQYF.

The chain employs TRBV15 and TRBJ2-7; D is perhaps TRBD2 (5 bases). With 1 base removed from V and 5 bases from J, the gap between germline ends came to 12 bases. The CDR3 covers 14 residues. Germline V gene lookup returns CDR1 LNHNV and CDR2 YYDKDF (reference sequence). The CDR3 is CATSRVKDFDEQYF. The CDR3 nucleotides are TGTGCCACCAGCAGAGTTAAGGACTTCGACGAGCAGTACTTC.

The rearrangement links TRBV11-3 to TRBJ1-5; D is ambiguous. The CDR3 consists of 13 residues. The germline V and J ends were trimmed by 2 bases and 5 bases, with 7 bases remaining between them. The germline V gene has CDR1 SGHNT and CDR2 YENEEA. The CDR3 DNA follows: TGTGCCAGCAGCTTAAGGAGGGATCAGCCCCAGCATTTT. This sequence encodes CASSLRRDQPQHF.

The chain recombines TRBV14 with TRBJ1-1; no reliable D call. There are 14 residues in the CDR3. Germline loops: CDR1 SGHDN, CDR2 FVKESK. V lost 4 bases, J lost 5 bases, and 14 bases lay in between. The CDR3 region is CASSPLGETTEAFF. CDR3 nucleotides: TGTGCCAGCAGCCCTCTCGGGGAAACAACTGAAGCTTTCTTT.

This chain connects TRBV27 to TRBJ1-1, with 7 bases matching TRBD1. V gave up 5 bases and J gave up 4 bases; unmatched junction bases: 4. The length of the CDR3 is 13 residues. Germline CDR1 reads MNHEY; CDR2 reads SMNVEV (reference sequence). CDR3 nucleotide sequence: TGTGCCAGCAGTCCCGACAGGGCCACTGAAGCTTTCTTT. It codes for CASSPDRATEAFF.

This rearrangement joins TRBV6-1 to TRBJ1-1; 7 bases fit TRBD1. Trimming took 5 bases from V and 0 from J; bases not matched to a gene: 6. This CDR3 is built from 15 residues. Looked up from germline, CDR1 is MNHNS and CDR2 is SASEGT. The CDR3 DNA reads TGTGCCAGCAGTTTTCCGGGACAGATGAACACTGAAGCTTTCTTT. It yields the protein CASSFPGQMNTEAFF.

The chain employs TRBV30 and TRBJ1-5; the D is unclear. Germline V lookup: CDR1 GTSNPN, CDR2 SVGIG (reference sequence). Trimming removed 0 bases at V and 9 bases at J, with 12 bases between. The CDR3 contains 13 residues. The CDR3 DNA reads TGTGCCTGGAGTGTAGCCCCTCGGTGGCCCCAGCATTTT. This encodes CAWSVAPRWPQHF.

The rearrangement links TRBV5-1 to TRBJ2-1, with 9 nucleotides matching TRBD1. CDR3 size: 15 residues. Germline CDR1 is SGHRS and CDR2 is YFSETQ. V lost 5 bases and J lost 4; bases outside the gene matches: 7. The CDR3 nucleotides read TGCGCCAGCAGTTGGGGACAGGGTGTTTACAATGAGCAGTTCTTC. It specifies CASSWGQGVYNEQFF. The full variable domain, with the rest looked up from reference TRBV5-1 and TRBJ2-1, is KAGVTQTPRYLIKTRGQQVTLSCSPISGHRSVSWYQQTPGQGLQFLFEYFSETQRNKGNFPGRFSGRQFSNSRSEMNVSTLELGDSALYLCASSWGQGVYNEQFFGPGTRLTVL.